The TCR beta chain described here comes from a study of T cells after yellow fever vaccination. Looking at the study overall: Fractions of limited cellularity were prepared by means of SMART-Seq v4 Ultra Low Input. General study findings and limits: The secondary response was weaker, and its peak arrived faster, on day 5 versus 15. At less than 97% for CD4 and over 80% for CD8, most primary-vaccination clones showed up again after the booster.

Trimming removed 7 bases from V and 5 bases from J; junction bases left unmatched: 14. The CDR3 extends over 16 amino acids. Germline V lookup: CDR1 SEHNR, CDR2 FQNEAQ (reference sequence). This clonotype was seen more than once but under ten times. Its antigen is as yet unknown. Synthesis of TCR cDNA relied on 5'RACE template switching, which attached a universal primer site and UMIs. TCRdb passed the 5' RACE reads through MiXCR, listing each CDR3 protein once. This table holds a few hundred thousand distinct CDR3 sequences, roughly 13% found once. The TCR comes from a man aged 25 to 45 who received the YFV17D yellow fever vaccine. The chain uses TRBV7-9 and TRBJ2-5; the match to TRBD2 covers 9 bases. Material: CD4+ T cells sorted from PBMCs, obtained 45 days after the yellow fever booster vaccination. The CDR3 DNA reads as TGTGCCAGCAATCAGGGGCTAGCGGGACCCCAGGAGACCCAGTACTTC. This codes for CASNQGLAGPQETQYF.